The TCR beta chain under discussion was sequenced for a study of radiotherapy plus CTLA-4 blockade in lung cancer. The CDR3 length is 17 residues. The V and J ends lost 4 bases and 0 bases respectively, with 16 bases between them. Germline assignment: CDR1 MRHNA and CDR2 SNTAGT. Chemo-refractory metastatic non-small-cell lung cancer patients received focal radiation with ipilimumab CTLA-4 blockade. Study outcomes and limitations: Among blood TCR repertoires after radiotherapy plus ipilimumab, tumor-derived clones expanded. Alongside interferon-beta, early blood T cell clone dynamics were reportedly the best predictor of response.

TCRdb keeps only in-frame clones here, not all; method: immunoSEQ multiplex PCR. The sample has 50,000 or so clones; approximately 76% are singletons. Points on this clone: The target antigen is unknown.

This material consisted of peripheral blood, taken from a patient treated with radiotherapy plus ipilimumab. The source is a human donor with non-small cell lung cancer who had stable disease on radiotherapy plus ipilimumab. J is TRBJ1-3 and V is TRBV6-4; D is undetermined. The DNA for the CDR3 is TGTGCCAGCAGTGTTAGGGTAAAGGCAGACTCTGGAAACACCATATATTTT. This sequence encodes CASSVRVKADSGNTIYF.